The 17 T cell receptor beta chains presented below share a single source sample, sequenced in a study of OX40 agonist ivuxolimab in advanced cancers. Assay: immunoSEQ multiplex PCR; the TCRdb copy retains only in-frame clones and omits some. The sample lists 37,000 or so clones; about 80% were seen once. The material sequenced was CD4+ or CD8+ T cells sorted from blood, taken in a trial of the OX40 agonist ivuxolimab. The origin of the receptors is an adult with an advanced solid tumor such as melanoma, head and neck, liver or kidney cancer.

The CDR3 loop is CASQASNEKLFF. The CDR3 coding sequence is TGTGCCAGCCAGGCGAGTAATGAAAAACTGTTTTTT. This rearrangement joins TRBV2 to TRBJ1-4; D gene uncertain. The germline CDR1 and CDR2 sequences are SNHLY and FYNNEI. The V end was cut by 8 bases, the J end by 4 bases, with 8 bases between. The CDR3 has 12 residues.

The chain is built from TRBV6-5 and TRBJ1-2; D is uncertain. The germline V and J ends were trimmed by 8 bases and 5 bases, with 12 bases remaining between them. CDR3 length: 12 amino acids. CDR1 MNHEY and CDR2 SVGAGI come from the germline V gene. The CDR3 loop is CASREQQYGYTF. The CDR3 bases are TGTGCCAGCCGCGAACAGCAGTATGGCTACACCTTC.

This clone was recorded at least ten times. The V gene is TRBV7-9, the J gene TRBJ2-1; 7 bases line up with TRBD1. Looked up from germline, CDR1 is SEHNR and CDR2 is FQNEAQ (reference sequence). The CDR3 loop spans 12 amino acids. Germline trimming cut 5 bases from V and 8 bases from J; bases unmatched to any gene: 3. The CDR3 spells CASSNTGDEQFF. The CDR3 bases are TGTGCCAGCAGCAACACAGGGGATGAGCAGTTCTTC.

J is TRBJ2-1 and V is TRBV30, with 14 bases identical to TRBD2. After removal of 4 bases from V and 8 bases from J, the junction contained 4 bases not matched to a gene. The CDR3 has 14 amino acids. Germline CDR1 and CDR2: GTSNPN and SVGIG (reference sequence). CDR3 loop: CAWKTSGGAHEQFF. Written as DNA, the CDR3 is TGTGCCTGGAAGACTAGCGGGGGGGCCCATGAGCAGTTCTTC.

The chain joins TRBV4-1 to TRBJ2-7, with D hard to call. The CDR3 length is 14 residues. Germline loops: CDR1 MGHRA, CDR2 YSYEKL. The germline V and J ends were trimmed by 4 bases and 1 base, with 11 bases remaining between them. Written as DNA, the CDR3 is TGCGCCAGCAGCCTCTCGGACGCTTCCTACGAGCAGTACGTC. Translation gives CASSLSDASYEQYV.

In its sample, this clone was seen a few times. The chain is built from TRBV5-1 and TRBJ2-2; D remains unclear. The V gene's germline CDR1 is SGHRS and CDR2 YFSETQ. The length of the CDR3 is 16 residues. Trimming removed 0 bases from V and 5 bases from J, with 14 bases in between. CDR3 sequence: CASSLESGIGTGELFF. In nucleotides, the CDR3 is TGCGCCAGCAGCTTGGAATCAGGAATAGGGACCGGGGAGCTGTTTTTT.

This clone has more than one count but fewer than ten. This chain connects TRBV28 to TRBJ2-7; D possibly uses TRBD1 or TRBD2 (5 bases each). V was shortened by 7 bases and J by 4 bases, with 14 bases between the two germline ends. Germline lookup yields CDR1 MDHEN and CDR2 SYDVKM. The CDR3 has 13 residues. CDR3 in amino acids: CASTLGGGYEQYF. The CDR3 nucleotides read TGTGCCAGCACCTTAGGTGGGGGTTACGAGCAGTACTTC.

The chain employs TRBV30 and TRBJ1-6, with D unclear. Per the germline V gene, CDR1 is GTSNPN and CDR2 is SVGIG (reference sequence). The CDR3 totals 13 residues. Trimming removed 2 bases from V and 10 bases from J, with 12 bases in between. CDR3 region: CAWSPGLGSPLHF. The CDR3 region has the DNA TGTGCCTGGAGTCCCGGGCTGGGGTCACCCCTCCACTTT.

In its sample, this clone was seen once. This chain joins TRBV7-3 and TRBJ1-2; 9 positions match TRBD1. From germline, CDR1 is SGHTA and CDR2 FQGTGA. V lost 4 bases to trimming and J lost 5 bases; unmatched junction nucleotides: 14. The CDR3 is 17 residues long. CDR3 sequence (DNA): TGTGCCAGCAGCTCAGCGGGACAGGGACATGTGTGGTATGGCTACACCTTC. It translates to CASSSAGQGHVWYGYTF.

The chain recombines TRBV5-1 with TRBJ1-2; D is possibly TRBD1 (5 bases). Germline lookup yields CDR1 SGHRS and CDR2 YFSETQ. This CDR3 spans 11 amino acids. V was cut by 4 bases and J by 8 bases, with 9 bases left in between. The CDR3 is CASSVGVGYTF. The CDR3 DNA is TGCGCCAGCAGCGTAGGGGTAGGCTACACCTTC.

This clone was observed once. J is TRBJ1-5 and V is TRBV6-5; D is undetermined. The V and J ends lost 1 base and 2 bases respectively, with 6 bases between them. The CDR3 is made up of 14 amino acids. Germline V lookup: CDR1 MNHEY, CDR2 SVGAGI. Written as DNA, the CDR3 is TGTGCCAGCAGTTACTATCGGGGCAATCAGCCCCAGCATTTT. It translates to CASSYYRGNQPQHF.

This chain connects TRBV9 to TRBJ1-1, with a weak D call TRBD1 (6 bases). The CDR3 is 14 residues long. CDR1 SGDLS and CDR2 YYNGEE come from the germline V gene. V was shortened by 7 bases and J by 1 base, with 14 bases between the two germline ends. The CDR3 protein is CASGTGWGNTEAFF. Here the CDR3 DNA reads TGTGCCAGCGGAACAGGGTGGGGGAACACTGAAGCTTTCTTT.

This chain joins TRBV19 and TRBJ1-2; D is perhaps TRBD1 (5 bases). V was trimmed by 4 bases and J by 3 bases, leaving 12 bases between them. Germline loops: CDR1 LNHDA, CDR2 SQIVND (reference sequence). This CDR3 contains 14 residues. The CDR3 bases are TGTGCCAGTAGTAACAGGCAATCGGACTATGGCTACACCTTC. Translating it yields CASSNRQSDYGYTF.

This sequence joins TRBV6-5 and TRBJ1-5; no clear D gene. Germline loops: CDR1 MNHEY, CDR2 SVGAGI. The V end lost 5 bases, the J end lost 0 bases, and 2 bases lay between the germline ends. The CDR3 consists of 12 residues. Here the CDR3 reads CASSDSNQPQHF. For the CDR3, the DNA is TGTGCCAGCAGTGATAGCAATCAGCCCCAGCATTTT.

The chain has TRBV6-9 and TRBJ2-7; D is unclear. The V end was cut by 5 bases, the J end by 5 bases, with 13 bases between. This CDR3 has 13 amino acids. Germline V gives CDR1 MNHGY, CDR2 SVAAGI. The CDR3 DNA sequence: TGTGCCAGCAGTACAACCCAGGCCCACGAGCAGTACTTC. The encoded protein is CASSTTQAHEQYF.

This clone was observed a few times. The rearrangement uses TRBV6-4 and TRBJ1-3, with 7 positions matching TRBD1. This CDR3 spans 15 amino acids. Looked up from germline, CDR1 is MRHNA and CDR2 is SNTAGT. J lost 4 bases, V lost 6 bases, and 9 bases had no gene match. The CDR3 protein is CASSLTGDGGNTIYF. CDR3 nucleotide sequence: TGTGCCAGCAGCCTTACAGGGGACGGCGGAAACACCATATATTTT.

The chain carries TRBV27 and TRBJ1-6; tentatively, D is TRBD1 (5 bases). Germline CDR1 reads MNHEY; CDR2 reads SMNVEV (reference sequence). V lost 5 bases to trimming and J lost 6 bases, with 17 bases between them. The CDR3 consists of 16 residues. CDR3 sequence reads: CASSPQVAGLNSPLHF. For the CDR3, the DNA is TGTGCCAGCAGTCCACAGGTTGCCGGACTTAATTCACCCCTCCACTTT.